This entry features one TCR beta chain sequence. Ten or more counts support this clonotype. Its antigen is not yet known. The record has no base qualities; no much larger clone is one base away. The iRepertoire nested amplicon-rescue multiplex PCR (arm-PCR) platform was used to amplify TCR alpha and beta CDR3 regions from RNA. The input for one-step reverse transcription and amplification was roughly 100-450 ng of either tissue mRNA or PBMC total RNA. After bead purification, a secondary multiplex PCR added Illumina adapters, and libraries were gel-purified between 200 and 400 bp. Libraries carried internal 6-nucleotide barcodes used for demultiplexing. Sequencing of libraries was performed on an Illumina MiSeq with 2x220 or 2x250 nucleotide paired-end reads. The original methods were these. Paired reads were merged with FLASH 1.2.11 and aligned to the GRCh37 human genome with BWA-MEM before extracting TRA and TRB reads. V and J assignment used an IMGT-derived reference of cassette sequences and CDR3 motifs that included pseudogenes. Three-frame translation of reads was performed, and productive CDR3s were defined as those with a C...FGXG motif and no stop codons. Clonotypes were defined as unique combinations of V-J cassette pair and CDR3 amino acid sequence. Hamming distance filtering was applied to reads, with thresholds set by the sequence error rate of each sample in mapped regions. The public reads were run again by TCRdb, first through fastp at Q25 and then through MiXCR, and only productive beta chains were kept. For every CDR3 protein sequence, its rows merge into one entry that carries the most common genes and DNA. These V and J calls originate from TCRdb's pipeline instead of the authors' own analysis. The sample table shows approximately 120,000 distinct CDR3 sequences, and approximately 26% are seen once. 35% of the sample goes to the ten largest clones.

These data belong to a study of glioma-infiltrating T cells (dated by TCRdb to 2016 to 2018). About the full investigation: TCR alpha- and beta-chain repertoires were sequenced from glioma tissue, non-neoplastic brain tissue and matched peripheral blood mononuclear cells. To measure how far tissue and blood T-cell populations diverged, each tissue-infiltrating repertoire was compared against the peripheral blood repertoire of the same patient. The paired cohort comprised three low-grade glioma patients, about eight primary glioblastoma patients and three non-glioma patients contributing non-neoplastic brain tissue. Summary of the overall study and its limitations: Group comparisons were based on small numbers of patients: three non-neoplastic, three low-grade glioma and roughly 8 glioblastoma patients. Tissue and blood shared very few CDR3 sequences, a result attributed to high CDR3 diversity and limited sampling. VJ-independent divergence between tissue and blood was below expectation in non-neoplastic patients but above expectation in all gliomas, especially low-grade gliomas.

Relative to germline, V is missing 6 bases and J is missing 4 bases, with 9 bases of the junction outside any gene match. The germline V gene (reference sequence) specifies DFQATT as CDR1 and SNEGSKA as CDR2. The CDR3 runs 14 amino acids, cysteine and phenylalanine included. Only the CDR3 part of the read is kept: 42 bases, read in frame from the first base. This sequence uses TRBV20-1 and TRBJ1-1, with 9 bases matching TRBD1. The source material was glioma tissue, nonneoplastic brain tissue, or PBMCs (not recorded which). The TCR sequence derives from a human donor with low-grade glioma or glioblastoma, undergoing nonglioma brain surgery, or in good health (not recorded which). The DNA is as follows: TGCAGTGCCGTCGGGGGACAGGGCACCACTGAAGCTTTCTTT. It is translated as CSAVGGQGTTEAFF.